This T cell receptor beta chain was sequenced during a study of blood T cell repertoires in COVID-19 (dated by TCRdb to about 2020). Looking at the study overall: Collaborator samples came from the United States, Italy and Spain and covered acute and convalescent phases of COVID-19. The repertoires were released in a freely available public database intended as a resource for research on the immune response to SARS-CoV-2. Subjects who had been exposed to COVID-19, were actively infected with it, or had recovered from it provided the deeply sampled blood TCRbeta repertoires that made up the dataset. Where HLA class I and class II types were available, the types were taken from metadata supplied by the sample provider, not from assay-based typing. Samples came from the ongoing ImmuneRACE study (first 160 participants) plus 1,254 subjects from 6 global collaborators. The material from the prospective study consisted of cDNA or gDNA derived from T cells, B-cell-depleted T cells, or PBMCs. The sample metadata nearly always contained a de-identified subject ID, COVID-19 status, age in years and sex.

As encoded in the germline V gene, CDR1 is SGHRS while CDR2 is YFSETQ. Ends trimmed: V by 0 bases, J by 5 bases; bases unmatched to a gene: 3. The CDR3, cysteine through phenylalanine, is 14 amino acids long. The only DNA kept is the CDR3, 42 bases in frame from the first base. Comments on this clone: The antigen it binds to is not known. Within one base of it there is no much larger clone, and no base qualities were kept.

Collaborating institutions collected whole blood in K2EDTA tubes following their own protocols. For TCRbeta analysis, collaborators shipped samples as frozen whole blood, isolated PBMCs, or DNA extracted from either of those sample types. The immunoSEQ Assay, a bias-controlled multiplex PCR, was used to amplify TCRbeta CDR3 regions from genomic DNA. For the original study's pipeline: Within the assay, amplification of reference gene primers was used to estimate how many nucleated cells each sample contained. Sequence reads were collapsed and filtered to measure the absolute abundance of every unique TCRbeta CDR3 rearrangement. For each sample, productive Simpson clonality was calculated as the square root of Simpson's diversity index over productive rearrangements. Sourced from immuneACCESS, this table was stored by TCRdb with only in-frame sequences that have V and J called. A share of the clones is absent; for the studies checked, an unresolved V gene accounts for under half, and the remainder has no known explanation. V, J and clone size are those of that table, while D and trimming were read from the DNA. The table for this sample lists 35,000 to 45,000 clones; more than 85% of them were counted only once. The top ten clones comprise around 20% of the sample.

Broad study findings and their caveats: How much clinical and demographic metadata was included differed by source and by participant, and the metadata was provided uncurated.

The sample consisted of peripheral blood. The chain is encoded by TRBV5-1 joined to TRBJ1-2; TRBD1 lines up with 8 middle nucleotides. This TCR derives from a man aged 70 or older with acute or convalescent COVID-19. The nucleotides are TGCGCCAGCAGCTTGGACCAGGGGGCATATGGCTACACCTTC. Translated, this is CASSLDQGAYGYTF.